The 9 T cell receptor beta chains below were found in one sample sequenced in a study of T cell repertoires in aging, cancer and after chemotherapy. A mixed TRB-A/B primer pool amplified rearranged TRB by multiplex touch-down PCR. A single record per CDR3 protein comes from TCRdb applying MiXCR to the multiplex PCR reads. There are over 650 distinct CDR3 sequences in the sample; roughly 22% occur only once, and 65% to 75% lies in the top ten. TCR beta rearrangements were amplified from peripheral blood genomic DNA. The sequenced sample consisted of blood. These receptors came from a human donor with a solid tumor.

J is TRBJ1-1 and V is TRBV11-2; D is unclear. Germline-derived CDR1 and CDR2 are SGHAT and FQNNGV. V shed 5 bases and J shed 4 bases, with 14 bases lying between them. The CDR3 has 14 residues. The CDR3 DNA reads TGTGCCAGCAGCCCATCTGTGGGTATCACTGAAGCTTTCTTT. Translating gives CASSPSVGITEAFF. Drawing the rest from reference TRBV11-2 and TRBJ1-1, the complete variable domain is EAGVAQSPRYKIIEKRQSVAFWCNPISGHATLYWYQQILGQGPKLLIQFQNNGVVDDSQLPKDRFSAERLKGVDSTLKIQPAKLEDSAVYLCASSPSVGITEAFFGQGTRLTVV.

In its sample, this clonotype was seen a few times. The J gene is TRBJ2-7, the V gene TRBV5-1, with 10 bases matching TRBD1. Per germline, CDR1 SGHRS and CDR2 YFSETQ. J lost 4 bases, V lost 3 bases, and 4 bases had no gene match. The CDR3 loop spans 14 amino acids. CDR3 sequence reads: CASSSRQGAYEQYF. The CDR3 coding sequence is TGCGCCAGCAGCTCCAGACAGGGGGCGTACGAGCAGTACTTC.

This clonotype was recorded a few times. The V call is TRBV7-2, the J call TRBJ2-3; no clear D. This CDR3 has 12 residues. V was shortened by 5 bases and J by 6 bases, with 9 bases between the two germline ends. Germline CDR1 is SGHTA and CDR2 is FQGNSA. The CDR3 DNA sequence: TGTGCCAGCAGCCCCCTTCGCGATACGCAGTATTTT. This gives the protein CASSPLRDTQYF.

In this sample, this clonotype is medium-sized. The chain has TRBV24-1 and TRBJ2-1; D gene ambiguous. Germline lookup yields CDR1 KGHDR and CDR2 SFDVKD. V gave up 2 bases and J gave up 12 bases, with 19 bases separating them. This CDR3 is 15 amino acids long. CDR3 amino acids: CATSDSSRPGMGQFF. The CDR3 DNA follows: TGTGCCACCAGTGATTCATCCCGCCCTGGGATGGGGCAGTTCTTC.

This clonotype showed up just a few times. The chain is built from TRBV7-2 and TRBJ1-3, with a weak D call TRBD1 (6 bases). This CDR3 spans 15 amino acids. Looked up from germline, CDR1 is SGHTA and CDR2 is FQGNSA. V was cut by 5 bases and J by 3 bases, with 14 bases left in between. The CDR3 DNA reads as TGTGCCAGCAGCCGGGAAGGGGGGCATGGAAACACCATATATTTT. Protein sequence: CASSREGGHGNTIYF.

This sequence joins TRBV5-1 and TRBJ1-1; D is uncertain. This CDR3 is 15 amino acids long. Trimming took 2 bases from V and 1 from J, leaving 12 bases between them. CDR1 and CDR2 (germline): SGHRS, YFSETQ. The CDR3 DNA reads TGCGCCAGCAGCTTATATGGTACTCAGAACACTGAAGCTTTCTTT. It yields the protein CASSLYGTQNTEAFF.

This chain joins TRBV7-9 and TRBJ1-1, with TRBD1 identical over 9 bases. The V gene's germline CDR1 is SEHNR and CDR2 FQNEAQ (reference sequence). J was trimmed by 3 bases and V by 6 bases; bases with no gene match: 17. The CDR3 covers 18 residues. The CDR3 bases are TGTGCCAGCAGACCGGAGGGACAGGGTGGGGAGAAGGACACTGAAGCTTTCTTT. Its protein product is CASRPEGQGGEKDTEAFF.

This clonotype rates as medium-sized. The chain employs TRBV7-2 and TRBJ2-3, with TRBD2 matching over 7 bases. Trimming at V came to 2 bases and at J to 5 bases, leaving 7 bases not matched to a gene. In germline, CDR1 is SGHTA, CDR2 FQGNSA. The CDR3 is 15 amino acids. The CDR3 nucleotides are TGTGCCAGCAGCTTAATTGGGAGGGCGAGAGATACGCAGTATTTT. Protein: CASSLIGRARDTQYF.

By share of the sample, this clonotype is medium-sized (0.01 to 0.1%). The V and J genes are TRBV6-2 or TRBV6-3 and TRBJ1-6; D is perhaps TRBD1 (5 bases). Germline CDR1 and CDR2: MNHEY and SVGEGT. This CDR3 is built from 15 residues. Between the trimmed V and J ends, which lost 8 bases and 5 bases, there was a span of 16 bases. The chain's CDR3 is CASSRPGTNNSPLHF. The CDR3 DNA follows: TGTGCCAGCTCCCGGCCCGGGACCAATAATTCACCCCTCCACTTT.